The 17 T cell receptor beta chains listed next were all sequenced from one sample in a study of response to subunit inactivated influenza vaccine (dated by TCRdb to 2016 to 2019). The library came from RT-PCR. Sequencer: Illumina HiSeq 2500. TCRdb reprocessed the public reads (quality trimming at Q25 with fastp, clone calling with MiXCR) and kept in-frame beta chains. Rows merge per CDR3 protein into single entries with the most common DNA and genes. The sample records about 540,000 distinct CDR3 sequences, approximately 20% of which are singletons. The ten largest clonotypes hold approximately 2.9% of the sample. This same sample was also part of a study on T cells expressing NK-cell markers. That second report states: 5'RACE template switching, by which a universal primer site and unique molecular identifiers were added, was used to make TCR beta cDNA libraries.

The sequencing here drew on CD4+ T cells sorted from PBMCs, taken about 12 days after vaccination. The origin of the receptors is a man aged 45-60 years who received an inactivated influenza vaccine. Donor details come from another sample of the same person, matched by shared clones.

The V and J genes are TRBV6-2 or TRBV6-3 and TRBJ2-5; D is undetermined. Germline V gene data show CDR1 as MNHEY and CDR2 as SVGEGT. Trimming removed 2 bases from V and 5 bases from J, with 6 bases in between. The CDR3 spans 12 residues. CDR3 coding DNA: TGTGCCAGCAGTTACCCCTTCGAGACCCAGTACTTC. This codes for CASSYPFETQYF.

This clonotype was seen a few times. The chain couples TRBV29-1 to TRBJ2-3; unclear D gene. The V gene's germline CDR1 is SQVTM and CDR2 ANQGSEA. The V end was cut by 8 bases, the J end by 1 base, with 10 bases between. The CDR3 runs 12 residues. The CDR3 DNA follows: TGCAGCTCGTTAGTGGGCACAGATACGCAGTATTTT. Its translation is CSSLVGTDTQYF.

CDR3 nucleotide sequence: TGCGCCAGCAGCTTGGTGGGACAGACCCAAGAGACCCAGTACTTC. Its translation: CASSLVGQTQETQYF. V usage is TRBV5-1 and J usage is TRBJ2-5; TRBD1 matches 7 bases. Germline V gives CDR1 SGHRS, CDR2 YFSETQ. Trimming took 0 bases from V and 1 from J; bases not matched to a gene: 3. The CDR3 has 15 amino acids.

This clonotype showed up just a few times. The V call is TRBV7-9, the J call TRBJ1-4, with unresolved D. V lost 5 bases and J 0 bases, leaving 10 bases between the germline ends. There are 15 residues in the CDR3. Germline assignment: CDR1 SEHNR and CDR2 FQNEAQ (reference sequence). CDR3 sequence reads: CASSPWGATNEKLFF. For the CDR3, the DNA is TGTGCCAGCAGCCCCTGGGGAGCAACTAATGAAAAACTGTTTTTT.

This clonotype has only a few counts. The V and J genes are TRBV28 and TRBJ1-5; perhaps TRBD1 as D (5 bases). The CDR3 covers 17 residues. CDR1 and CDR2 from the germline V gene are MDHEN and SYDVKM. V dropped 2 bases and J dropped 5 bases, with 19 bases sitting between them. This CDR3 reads CASSLLGRQSFYQPQHF. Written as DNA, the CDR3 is TGTGCCAGCAGTTTACTCGGACGACAGTCCTTCTATCAGCCCCAGCATTTT.

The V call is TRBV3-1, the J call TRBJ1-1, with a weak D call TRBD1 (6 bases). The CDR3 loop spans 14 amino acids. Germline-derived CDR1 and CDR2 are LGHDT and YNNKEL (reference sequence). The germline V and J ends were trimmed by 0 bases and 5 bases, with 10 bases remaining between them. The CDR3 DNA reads TGTGCCAGCAGCCAAGACTGGAGGGGGACTGAAGCTTTCTTT. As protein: CASSQDWRGTEAFF.

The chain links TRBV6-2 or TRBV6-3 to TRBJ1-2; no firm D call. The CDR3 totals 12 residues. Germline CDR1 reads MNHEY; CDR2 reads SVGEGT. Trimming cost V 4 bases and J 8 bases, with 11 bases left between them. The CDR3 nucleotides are TGTGCCAGCAGTTCTCCTGTGGGAGGCTACACCTTC. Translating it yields CASSSPVGGYTF.

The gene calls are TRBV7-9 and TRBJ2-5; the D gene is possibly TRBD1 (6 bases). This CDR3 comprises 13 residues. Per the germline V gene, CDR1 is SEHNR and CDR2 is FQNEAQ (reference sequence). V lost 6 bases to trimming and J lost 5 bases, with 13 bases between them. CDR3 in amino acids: CASRTGQGETQYF. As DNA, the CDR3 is TGTGCCAGCAGGACAGGTCAGGGGGAGACCCAGTACTTC.

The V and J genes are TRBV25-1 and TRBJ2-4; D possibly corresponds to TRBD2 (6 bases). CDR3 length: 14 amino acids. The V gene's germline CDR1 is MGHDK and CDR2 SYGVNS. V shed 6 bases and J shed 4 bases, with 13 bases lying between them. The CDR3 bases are TGTGCCAGCAGCGCAACCGGGGGAAAAAACATTCAGTACTTC. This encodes CASSATGGKNIQYF. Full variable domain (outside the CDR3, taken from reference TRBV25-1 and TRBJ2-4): EADIYQTPRYLVIGTGKKITLECSQTMGHDKMYWYQQDPGMELHLIHYSYGVNSTEKGDLSSESTVSRIRTEHFPLTLESARPSHTSQYLCASSATGGKNIQYFGAGTRLSVL.

The CDR3 reads CATSRGKSMNTEAFF. CDR3 sequence (DNA): TGTGCCACCAGCAGAGGGAAATCAATGAACACTGAAGCTTTCTTT. The chain is built from TRBV15 and TRBJ1-1; no clear D gene. V lost 1 base to trimming and J lost 0 bases, with 9 bases between them. Looked up from germline, CDR1 is LNHNV and CDR2 is YYDKDF (reference sequence). The CDR3 length is 15 residues.

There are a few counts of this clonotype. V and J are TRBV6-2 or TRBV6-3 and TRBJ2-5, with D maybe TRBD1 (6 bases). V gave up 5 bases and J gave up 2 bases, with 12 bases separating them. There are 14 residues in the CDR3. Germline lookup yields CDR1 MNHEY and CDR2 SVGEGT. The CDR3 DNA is TGTGCCAGCAGTAGACAGGACCGACAAGAGACCCAGTACTTC. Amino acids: CASSRQDRQETQYF.

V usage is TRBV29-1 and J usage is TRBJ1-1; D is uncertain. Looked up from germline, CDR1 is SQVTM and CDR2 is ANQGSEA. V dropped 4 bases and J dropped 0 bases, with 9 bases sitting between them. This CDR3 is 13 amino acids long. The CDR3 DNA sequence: TGCAGCGTTGTTTCTGGCATGAACACTGAAGCTTTCTTT. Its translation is CSVVSGMNTEAFF.

CDR3 in amino acids: CAILRGDRGGSPLHF. The CDR3 nucleotides read TGTGCCATCCTAAGAGGGGACAGGGGTGGTTCACCCCTCCACTTT. The chain couples TRBV2 to TRBJ1-6; 10 bases fit TRBD1. The CDR3 runs to 15 residues. Trimming at V came to 10 bases and at J to 9 bases, leaving 12 bases not matched to a gene. Germline CDR1 SNHLY, CDR2 FYNNEI.

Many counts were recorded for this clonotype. The CDR3 DNA reads TGTGCCAGCAGCTTAGTGCGGGAAGAGACCCAGTACTTC. Translating it yields CASSLVREETQYF. The chain carries TRBV7-2 and TRBJ2-5; D might be TRBD2 (5 bases). CDR3 length: 13 amino acids. Germline V gene data show CDR1 as SGHTA and CDR2 as FQGNSA. Deletions cut 1 base from V and 3 bases from J, with 6 bases between.

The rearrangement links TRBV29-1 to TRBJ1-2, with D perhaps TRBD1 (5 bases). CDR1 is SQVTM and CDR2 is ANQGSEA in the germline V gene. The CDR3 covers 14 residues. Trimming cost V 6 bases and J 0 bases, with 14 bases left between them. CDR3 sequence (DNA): TGCAGCGTGGGTACACAGGAAGCTAACTATGGCTACACCTTC. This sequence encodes CSVGTQEANYGYTF.

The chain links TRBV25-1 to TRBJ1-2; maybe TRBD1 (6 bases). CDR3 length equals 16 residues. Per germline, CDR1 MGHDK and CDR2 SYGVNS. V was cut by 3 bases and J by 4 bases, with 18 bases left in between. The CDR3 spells CASSDPSGDLLYGYTF. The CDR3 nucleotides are TGTGCCAGCAGTGATCCTTCAGGGGATCTCCTCTATGGCTACACCTTC.

CDR3 coding DNA: TGTGCCAGCAGCCCGATAGCGGGGGGGCGAGGCGAGCAGTACTTC. It specifies CASSPIAGGRGEQYF. V usage is TRBV7-2 and J usage is TRBJ2-7, with 11 nucleotides matching TRBD2. Germline CDR1 SGHTA, CDR2 FQGNSA. Germline trimming cut 5 bases from V and 6 bases from J; bases unmatched to any gene: 9. The CDR3 has 15 residues.